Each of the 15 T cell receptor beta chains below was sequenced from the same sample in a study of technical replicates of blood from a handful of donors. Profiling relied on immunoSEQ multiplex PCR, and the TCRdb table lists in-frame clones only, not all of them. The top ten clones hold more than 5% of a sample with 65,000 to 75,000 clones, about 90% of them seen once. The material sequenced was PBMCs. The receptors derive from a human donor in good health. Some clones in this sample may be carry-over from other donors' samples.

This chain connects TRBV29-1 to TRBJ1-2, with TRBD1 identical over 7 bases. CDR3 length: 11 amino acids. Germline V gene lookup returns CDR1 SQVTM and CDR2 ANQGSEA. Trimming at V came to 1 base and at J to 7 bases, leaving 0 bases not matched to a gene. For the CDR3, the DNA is TGCAGCGTTGAAGGGGACAGTGGCTACACCTTC. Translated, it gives CSVEGDSGYTF.

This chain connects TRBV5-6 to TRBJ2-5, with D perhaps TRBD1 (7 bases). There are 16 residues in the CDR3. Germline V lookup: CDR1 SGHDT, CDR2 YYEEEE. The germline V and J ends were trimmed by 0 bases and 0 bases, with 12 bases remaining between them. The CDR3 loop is CASSLAPGGYQETQYF. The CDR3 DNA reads TGTGCCAGCAGCTTGGCCCCAGGGGGGTACCAAGAGACCCAGTACTTC.

CDR3 nucleotides: TGTGCCATCAGAGAAGGGAGCTCCTACAATGAGCAGTTCTTC. Protein: CAIREGSSYNEQFF. This chain joins TRBV10-3 and TRBJ2-1; a weak D match, TRBD2 (5 bases). Trimming pared 6 bases from V and 0 bases from J, leaving 9 bases between. Germline V gene sequence: CDR1 ENHRY, CDR2 SYGVKD. The CDR3 runs to 14 residues.

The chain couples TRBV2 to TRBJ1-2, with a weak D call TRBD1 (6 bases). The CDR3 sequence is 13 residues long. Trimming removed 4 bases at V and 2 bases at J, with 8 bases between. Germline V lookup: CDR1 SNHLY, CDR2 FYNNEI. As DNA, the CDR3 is TGTGCCAGCAGTGCGGACAGCAACTATGGCTACACCTTC. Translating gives CASSADSNYGYTF.

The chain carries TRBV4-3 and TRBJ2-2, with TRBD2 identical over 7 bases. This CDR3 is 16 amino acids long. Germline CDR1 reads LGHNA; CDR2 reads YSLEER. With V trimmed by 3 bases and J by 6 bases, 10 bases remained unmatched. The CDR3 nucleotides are TGCGCCAGCAGCCAGCGATCGACTAGCAGGGCCGGGGAGCTGTTTTTT. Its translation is CASSQRSTSRAGELFF.

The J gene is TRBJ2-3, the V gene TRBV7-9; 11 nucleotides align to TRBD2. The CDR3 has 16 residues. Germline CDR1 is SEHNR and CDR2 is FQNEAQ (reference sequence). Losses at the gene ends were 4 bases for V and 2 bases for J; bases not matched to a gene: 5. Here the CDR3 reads CASSYSGLADTDTQYF. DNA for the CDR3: TGTGCCAGCAGCTACTCGGGACTAGCGGACACAGATACGCAGTATTTT.

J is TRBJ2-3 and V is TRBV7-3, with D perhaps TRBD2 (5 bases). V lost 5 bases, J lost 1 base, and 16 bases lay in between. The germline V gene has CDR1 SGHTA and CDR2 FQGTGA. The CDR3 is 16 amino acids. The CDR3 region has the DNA TGTGCCAGCAGCCCCTCCCGAGGCGGGCGCACAGATACGCAGTATTTT. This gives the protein CASSPSRGGRTDTQYF.

This CDR3 reads CASSQGGTGRNIQYF. In DNA form, the CDR3 reads TGCGCCAGCAGCCAAGGGGGGACAGGGAGAAACATTCAGTACTTC. This chain joins TRBV4-3 and TRBJ2-4; 9 nucleotides align to TRBD1. V lost 1 base and J lost 6; bases outside the gene matches: 4. This CDR3 has 15 residues. Germline loops: CDR1 LGHNA, CDR2 YSLEER.

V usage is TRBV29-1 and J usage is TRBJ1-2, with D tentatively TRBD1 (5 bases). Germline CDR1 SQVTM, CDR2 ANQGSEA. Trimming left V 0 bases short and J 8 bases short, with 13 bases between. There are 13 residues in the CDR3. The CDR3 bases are TGCAGCGTTGAAGAGGGCAGGCACAGGGGCTACACCTTC. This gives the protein CSVEEGRHRGYTF.

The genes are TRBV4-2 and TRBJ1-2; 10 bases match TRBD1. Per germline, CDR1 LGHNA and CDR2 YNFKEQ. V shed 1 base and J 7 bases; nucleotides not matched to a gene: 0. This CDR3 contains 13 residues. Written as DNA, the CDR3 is TGTGCCAGCAGCCAAGGGACAGGGGGTGGCTACACCTTC. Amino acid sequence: CASSQGTGGGYTF.

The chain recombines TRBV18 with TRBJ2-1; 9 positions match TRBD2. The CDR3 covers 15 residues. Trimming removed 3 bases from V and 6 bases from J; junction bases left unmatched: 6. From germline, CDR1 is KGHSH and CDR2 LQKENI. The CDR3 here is CASSPSSGVSNEQFF. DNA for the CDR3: TGTGCCAGCTCACCGTCTAGCGGGGTGAGCAATGAGCAGTTCTTC.

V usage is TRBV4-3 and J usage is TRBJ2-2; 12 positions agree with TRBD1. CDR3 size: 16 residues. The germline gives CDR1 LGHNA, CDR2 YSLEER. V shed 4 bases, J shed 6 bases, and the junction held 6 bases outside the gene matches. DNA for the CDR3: TGCGCCAGCAGCCCGCTGGGACAGGGGGCGCCCGGGGAGCTGTTTTTT. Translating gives CASSPLGQGAPGELFF.

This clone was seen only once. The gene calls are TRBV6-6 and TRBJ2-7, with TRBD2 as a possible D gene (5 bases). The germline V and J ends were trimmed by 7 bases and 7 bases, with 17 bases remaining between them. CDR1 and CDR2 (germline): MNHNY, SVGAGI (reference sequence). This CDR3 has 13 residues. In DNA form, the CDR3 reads TGTGCCAGCAACTACGACCAGGAGCGGGAGCAGTACTTC. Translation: CASNYDQEREQYF.

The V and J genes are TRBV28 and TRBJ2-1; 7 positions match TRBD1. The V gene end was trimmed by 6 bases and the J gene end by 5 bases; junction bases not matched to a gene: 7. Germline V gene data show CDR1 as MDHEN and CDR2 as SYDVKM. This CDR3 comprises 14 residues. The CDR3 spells CASRQTGAHNEQFF. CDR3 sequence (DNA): TGTGCCAGCAGGCAAACAGGGGCCCACAATGAGCAGTTCTTC.

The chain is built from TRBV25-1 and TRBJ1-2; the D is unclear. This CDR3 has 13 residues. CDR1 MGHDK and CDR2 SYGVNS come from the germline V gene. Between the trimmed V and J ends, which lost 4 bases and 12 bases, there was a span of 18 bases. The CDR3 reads CASSGYGANPNTF. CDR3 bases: TGTGCCAGCAGTGGGTACGGAGCCAACCCAAACACCTTC.